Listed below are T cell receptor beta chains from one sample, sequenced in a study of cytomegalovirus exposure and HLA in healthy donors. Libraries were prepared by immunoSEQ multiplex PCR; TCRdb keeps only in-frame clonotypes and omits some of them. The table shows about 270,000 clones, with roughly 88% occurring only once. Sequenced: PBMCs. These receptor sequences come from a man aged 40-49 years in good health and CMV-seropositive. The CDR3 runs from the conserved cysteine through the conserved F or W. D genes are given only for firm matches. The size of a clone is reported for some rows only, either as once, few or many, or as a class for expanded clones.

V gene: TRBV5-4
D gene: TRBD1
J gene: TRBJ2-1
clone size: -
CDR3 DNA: TGTGCCAGCAGCTTGGACAGGGGCAATGAGCAGTTCTTC
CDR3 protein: CASSLDRGNEQFF

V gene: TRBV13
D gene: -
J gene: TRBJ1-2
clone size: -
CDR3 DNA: TGTGCCAGCAGCTTTGGTCAGTCCTATGGCTACACCTTC
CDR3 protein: CASSFGQSYGYTF

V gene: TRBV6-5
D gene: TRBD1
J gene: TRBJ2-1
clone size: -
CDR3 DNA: TGTGCCAGCTCGGTGCAGGGGGCTTACAATGAGCAGTTCTTC
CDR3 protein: CASSVQGAYNEQFF

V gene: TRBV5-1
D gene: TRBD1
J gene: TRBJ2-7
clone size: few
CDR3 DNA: TGCGCCAGCAGGGAAGGGACAGGGGGCATACCCTACGAGCAGTACTTC
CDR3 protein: CASREGTGGIPYEQYF

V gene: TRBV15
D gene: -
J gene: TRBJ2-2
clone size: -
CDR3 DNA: TGTGCCACCAGCAGAGGAAGGGGGACGAACACCGGGGAGCTGTTTTTT
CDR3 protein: CATSRGRGTNTGELFF

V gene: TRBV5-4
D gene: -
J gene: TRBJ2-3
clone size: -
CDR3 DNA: TGTGCCAGCAGCTCAGATGCACCAGATACGCAGTATTTT
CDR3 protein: CASSSDAPDTQYF

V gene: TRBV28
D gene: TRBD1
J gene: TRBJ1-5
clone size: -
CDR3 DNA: TGTGCCAGCAGTTTGCGGACAGGGGGCAATCAGCCCCAGCATTTT
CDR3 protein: CASSLRTGGNQPQHF

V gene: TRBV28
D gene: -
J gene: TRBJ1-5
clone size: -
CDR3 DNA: TGTGCCAGCAGTAGTCCGCCGCGGTCTGGCAATCAGCCCCAGCATTTT
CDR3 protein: CASSSPPRSGNQPQHF

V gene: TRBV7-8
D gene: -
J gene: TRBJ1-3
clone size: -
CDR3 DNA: TGTGCCAGCAGCTTGGCCACAGCTGGAAACACCATATATTTT
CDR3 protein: CASSLATAGNTIYF

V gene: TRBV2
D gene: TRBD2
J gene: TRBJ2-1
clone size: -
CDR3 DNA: TGTGCCAGCAGTGTGAGTAGCGGGAGGCTATACAATGAGCAGTTCTTC
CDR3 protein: CASSVSSGRLYNEQFF

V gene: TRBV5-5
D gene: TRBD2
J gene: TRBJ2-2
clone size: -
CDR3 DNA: TGTGCCAGCACAATGATGGGACTAGCGTGGGTAGGCACCGGGGAGCTGTTTTTT
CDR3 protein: CASTMMGLAWVGTGELFF